This T cell receptor beta chain was obtained from a study of control samples from healthy donors and cancer patients. TCRdb's copy holds only in-frame clones and misses some; the assay was immunoSEQ multiplex PCR. The table lists about 190,000 clones, with 2.2% in the top ten. CDR3 length: 13 amino acids. The ends lost 5 bases at V and 5 bases at J; junction bases unmatched: 3. This TCR was recovered from a woman in her thirties in good health. What was sequenced was blood. The chain links TRBV12-3 or TRBV12-4 to TRBJ2-3, with 8 nucleotides matching TRBD2. CDR3 sequence: CASSRGGEDTQYF. In DNA form, the CDR3 reads TGTGCCAGCAGTCGGGGGGGGGAAGATACGCAGTATTTT.